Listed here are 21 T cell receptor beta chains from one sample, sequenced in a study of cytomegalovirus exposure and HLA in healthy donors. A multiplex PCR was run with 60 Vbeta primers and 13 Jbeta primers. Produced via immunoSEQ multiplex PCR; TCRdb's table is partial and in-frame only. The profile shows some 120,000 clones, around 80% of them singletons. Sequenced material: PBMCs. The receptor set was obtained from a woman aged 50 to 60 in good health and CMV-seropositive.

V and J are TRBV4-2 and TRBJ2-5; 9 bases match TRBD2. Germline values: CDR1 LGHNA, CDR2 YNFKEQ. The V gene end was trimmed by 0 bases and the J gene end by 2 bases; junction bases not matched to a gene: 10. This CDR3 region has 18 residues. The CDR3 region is CASSQERMGAGGQETQYF. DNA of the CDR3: TGTGCCAGCAGCCAAGAGAGGATGGGAGCGGGGGGACAAGAGACCCAGTACTTC.

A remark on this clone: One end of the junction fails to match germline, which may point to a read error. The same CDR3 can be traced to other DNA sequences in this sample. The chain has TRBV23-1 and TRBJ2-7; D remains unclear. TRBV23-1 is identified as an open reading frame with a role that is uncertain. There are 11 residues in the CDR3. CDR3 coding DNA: TGCGCCAGCAGTCAATGGCCCGCACAGTACTTT. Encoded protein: CASSQWPAQYF.

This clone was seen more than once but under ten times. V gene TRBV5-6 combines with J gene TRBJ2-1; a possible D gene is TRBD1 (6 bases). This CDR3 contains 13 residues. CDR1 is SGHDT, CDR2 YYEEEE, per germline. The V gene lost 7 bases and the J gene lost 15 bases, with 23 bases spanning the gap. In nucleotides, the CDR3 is TGTGCCAGCCGGGATTTCAACAGGGATTATCCGTTCTTC. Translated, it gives CASRDFNRDYPFF.

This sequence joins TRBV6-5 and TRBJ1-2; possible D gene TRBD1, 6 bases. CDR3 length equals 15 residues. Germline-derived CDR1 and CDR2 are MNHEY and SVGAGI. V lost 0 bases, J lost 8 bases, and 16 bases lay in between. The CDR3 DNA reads TGTGCCAGCAGTTACTCACTCAGGGGCCGGGGAGGCTACACCTTC. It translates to CASSYSLRGRGGYTF.

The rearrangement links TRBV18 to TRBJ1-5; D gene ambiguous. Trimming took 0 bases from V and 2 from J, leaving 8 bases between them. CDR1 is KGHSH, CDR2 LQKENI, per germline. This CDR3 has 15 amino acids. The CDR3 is CASSPPGRGNQPQHF. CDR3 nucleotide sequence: TGTGCCAGCTCACCACCGGGGAGGGGCAATCAGCCCCAGCATTTT.

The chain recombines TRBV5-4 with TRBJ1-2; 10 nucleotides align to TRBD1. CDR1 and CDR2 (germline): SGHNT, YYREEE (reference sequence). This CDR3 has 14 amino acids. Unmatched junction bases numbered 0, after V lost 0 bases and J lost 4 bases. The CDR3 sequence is CASSLGTGGYGYTF. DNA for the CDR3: TGTGCCAGCAGCTTGGGGACAGGGGGCTATGGCTACACCTTC.

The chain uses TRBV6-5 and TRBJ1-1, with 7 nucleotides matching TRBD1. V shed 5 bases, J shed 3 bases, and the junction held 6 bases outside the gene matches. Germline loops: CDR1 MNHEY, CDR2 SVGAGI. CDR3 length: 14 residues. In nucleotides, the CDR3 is TGTGCCAGCAGTAAGACAGGGACAGACACTGAAGCTTTCTTT. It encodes CASSKTGTDTEAFF.

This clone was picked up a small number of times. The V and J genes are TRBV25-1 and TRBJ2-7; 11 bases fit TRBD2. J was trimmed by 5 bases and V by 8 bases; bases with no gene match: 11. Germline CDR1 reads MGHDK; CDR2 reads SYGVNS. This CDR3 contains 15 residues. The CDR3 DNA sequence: TGTGCCAGCTCCCCCCTTACTAGCGGGAGAGACGAGCAGTACTTC. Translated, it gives CASSPLTSGRDEQYF.

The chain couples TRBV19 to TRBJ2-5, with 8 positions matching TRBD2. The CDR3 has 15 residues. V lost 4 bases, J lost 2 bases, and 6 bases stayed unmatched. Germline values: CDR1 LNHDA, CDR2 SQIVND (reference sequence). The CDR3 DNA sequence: TGTGCCAGTAGTACGGAGATAGCGGGGCAAGAGACCCAGTACTTC. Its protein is CASSTEIAGQETQYF.

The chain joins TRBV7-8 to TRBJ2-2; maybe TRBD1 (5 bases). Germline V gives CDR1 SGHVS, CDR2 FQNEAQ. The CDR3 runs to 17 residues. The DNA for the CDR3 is TGTGTCAAAAAGGCAGGGCGGATAAGGTGGAACACCGGGGAGCTGTTTTTT. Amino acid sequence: CVKKAGRIRWNTGELFF. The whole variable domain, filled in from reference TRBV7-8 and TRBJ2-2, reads GAGVSQSPRYKVAKRGQDVALRCDPISGHVSLFWYQQALGQGPEFLTYFQNEAQLDKSGLPSDRFFAERPEGSVSTLKIQRTQQEDSAVYLCVKKAGRIRWNTGELFFGEGSRLTVL.

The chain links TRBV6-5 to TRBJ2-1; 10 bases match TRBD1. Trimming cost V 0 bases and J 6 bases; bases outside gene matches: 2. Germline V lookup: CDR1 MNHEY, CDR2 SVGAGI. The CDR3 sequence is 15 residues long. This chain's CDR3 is CASSYSRDRGNEQFF. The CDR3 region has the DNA TGTGCCAGCAGTTACTCAAGGGACAGGGGCAATGAGCAGTTCTTC.

For the CDR3, the DNA is TGCGCCAGCAGCCAAGCGAGCGCCCGATATAGGGACAGGGCTTCCTACGAGCAGTACTTC. The encoded protein is CASSQASARYRDRASYEQYF. The chain uses TRBV4-3 and TRBJ2-7, with 9 nucleotides matching TRBD1. Germline V gene data show CDR1 as LGHNA and CDR2 as YSLEER. Trimming at V came to 1 base and at J to 1 base, leaving 17 bases not matched to a gene. CDR3 size: 20 residues.

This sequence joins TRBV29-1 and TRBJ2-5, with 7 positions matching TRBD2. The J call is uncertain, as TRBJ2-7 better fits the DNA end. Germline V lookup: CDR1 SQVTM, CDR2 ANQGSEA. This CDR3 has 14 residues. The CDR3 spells CSVVWRDYSYEQYF. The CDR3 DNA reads TGCAGCGTTGTTTGGAGGGACTACTCCTACGAGCAGTACTTC.

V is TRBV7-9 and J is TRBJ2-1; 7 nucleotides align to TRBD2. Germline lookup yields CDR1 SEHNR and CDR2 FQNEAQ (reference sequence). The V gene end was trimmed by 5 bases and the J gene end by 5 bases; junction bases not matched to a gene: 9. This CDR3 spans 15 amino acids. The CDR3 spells CASSARGREHNEQFF. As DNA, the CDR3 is TGTGCCAGCAGCGCGAGAGGGCGGGAGCACAATGAGCAGTTCTTC.

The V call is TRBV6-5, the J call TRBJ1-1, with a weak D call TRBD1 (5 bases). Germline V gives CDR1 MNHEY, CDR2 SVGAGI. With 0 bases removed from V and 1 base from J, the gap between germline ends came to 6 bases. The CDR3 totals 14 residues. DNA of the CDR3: TGTGCCAGCAGTTACTCTACAGGGAACACTGAAGCTTTCTTT. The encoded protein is CASSYSTGNTEAFF.

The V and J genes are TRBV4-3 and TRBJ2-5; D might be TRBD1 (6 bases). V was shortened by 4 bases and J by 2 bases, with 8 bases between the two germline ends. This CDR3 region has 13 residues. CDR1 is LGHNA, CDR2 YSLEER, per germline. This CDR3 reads CASSRQAQETQYF. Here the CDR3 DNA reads TGCGCCAGCAGCCGACAGGCGCAAGAGACCCAGTACTTC.

The CDR3 sequence is CASSPRLGNTEAFF. The CDR3 region has the DNA TGTGCCAGCAGCCCCAGACTGGGGAACACTGAAGCTTTCTTT. The chain links TRBV5-5 to TRBJ1-1, with D hard to call. CDR3 size: 14 residues. Germline V CDR1 and CDR2: SGHKS, YYEKEE (reference sequence). The V gene lost 4 bases and the J gene lost 1 base, with 11 bases spanning the gap.

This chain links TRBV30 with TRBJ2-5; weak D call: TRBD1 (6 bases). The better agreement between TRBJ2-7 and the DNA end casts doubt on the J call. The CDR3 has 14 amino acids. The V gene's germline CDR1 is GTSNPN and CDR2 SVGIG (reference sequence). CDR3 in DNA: TGTGCCTGGAGTGCGGGACACCGCGCCAACGAGCAGTACTTC. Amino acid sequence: CAWSAGHRANEQYF.

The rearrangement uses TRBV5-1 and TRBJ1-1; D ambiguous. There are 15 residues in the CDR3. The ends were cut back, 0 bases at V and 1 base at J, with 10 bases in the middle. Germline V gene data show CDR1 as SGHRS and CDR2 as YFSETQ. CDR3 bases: TGCGCCAGCAGCTTGGACGGAGGGCCGAACACTGAAGCTTTCTTT. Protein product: CASSLDGGPNTEAFF.

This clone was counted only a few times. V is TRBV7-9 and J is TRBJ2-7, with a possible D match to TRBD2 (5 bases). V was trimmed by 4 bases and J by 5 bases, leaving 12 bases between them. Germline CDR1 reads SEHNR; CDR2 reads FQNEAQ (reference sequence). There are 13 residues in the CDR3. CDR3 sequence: CASSSEGGHEQYF. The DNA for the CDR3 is TGTGCCAGCAGCTCCGAGGGCGGGCACGAGCAGTACTTC.

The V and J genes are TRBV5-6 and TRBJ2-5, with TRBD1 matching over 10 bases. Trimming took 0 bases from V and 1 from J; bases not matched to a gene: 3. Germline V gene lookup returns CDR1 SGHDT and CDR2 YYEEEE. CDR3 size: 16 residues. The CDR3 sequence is CASSLGRTGGQETQYF. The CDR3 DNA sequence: TGTGCCAGCAGCTTGGGTCGGACAGGGGGCCAAGAGACCCAGTACTTC.